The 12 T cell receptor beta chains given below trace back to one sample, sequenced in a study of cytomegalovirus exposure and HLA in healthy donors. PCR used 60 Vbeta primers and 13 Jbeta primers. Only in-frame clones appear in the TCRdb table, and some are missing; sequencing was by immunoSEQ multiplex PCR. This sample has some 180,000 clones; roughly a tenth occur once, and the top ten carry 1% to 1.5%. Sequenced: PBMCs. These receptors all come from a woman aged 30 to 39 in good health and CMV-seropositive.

The DNA for the CDR3 is TGCAGCGTTCTATTAAGGACTAGCGTGGCAGATACGCAGTATTTT. Translating gives CSVLLRTSVADTQYF. The genes are TRBV29-1 and TRBJ2-3, with TRBD2 matching over 9 bases. The germline V gene has CDR1 SQVTM and CDR2 ANQGSEA. V was clipped by 5 bases and J by 4 bases; unmatched bases: 10. The CDR3 sequence is 15 residues long.

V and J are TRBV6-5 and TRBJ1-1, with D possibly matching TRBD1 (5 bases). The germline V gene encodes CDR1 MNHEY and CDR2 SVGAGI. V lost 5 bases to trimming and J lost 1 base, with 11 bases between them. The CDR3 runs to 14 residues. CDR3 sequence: CASSVSQGNTEAFF. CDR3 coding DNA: TGTGCCAGCAGTGTCTCTCAGGGGAACACTGAAGCTTTCTTT.

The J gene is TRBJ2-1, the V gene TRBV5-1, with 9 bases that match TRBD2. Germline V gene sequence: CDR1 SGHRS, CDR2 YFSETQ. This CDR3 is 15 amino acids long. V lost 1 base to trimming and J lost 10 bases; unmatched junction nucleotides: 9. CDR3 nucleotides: TGCGCCAGCAGCTTGATGACTAGCGGCCTGGAGGAGCAGTTCTTC. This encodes CASSLMTSGLEEQFF. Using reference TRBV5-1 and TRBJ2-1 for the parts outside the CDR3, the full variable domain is KAGVTQTPRYLIKTRGQQVTLSCSPISGHRSVSWYQQTPGQGLQFLFEYFSETQRNKGNFPGRFSGRQFSNSRSEMNVSTLELGDSALYLCASSLMTSGLEEQFFGPGTRLTVL.

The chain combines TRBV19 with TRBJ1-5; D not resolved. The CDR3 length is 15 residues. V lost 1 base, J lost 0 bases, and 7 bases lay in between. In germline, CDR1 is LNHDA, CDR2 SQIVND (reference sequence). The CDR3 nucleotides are TGTGCCAGTAGTATAGCTCGGTATAGCAATCAGCCCCAGCATTTT. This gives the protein CASSIARYSNQPQHF.

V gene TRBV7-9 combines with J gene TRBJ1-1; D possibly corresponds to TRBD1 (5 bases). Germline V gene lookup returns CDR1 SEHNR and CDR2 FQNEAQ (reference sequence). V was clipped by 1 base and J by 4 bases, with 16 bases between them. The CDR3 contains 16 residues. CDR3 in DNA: TGTGCCAGCAGCTTAGGTTCGTCAGGGTCTCGCACTGAAGCTTTCTTT. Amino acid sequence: CASSLGSSGSRTEAFF.

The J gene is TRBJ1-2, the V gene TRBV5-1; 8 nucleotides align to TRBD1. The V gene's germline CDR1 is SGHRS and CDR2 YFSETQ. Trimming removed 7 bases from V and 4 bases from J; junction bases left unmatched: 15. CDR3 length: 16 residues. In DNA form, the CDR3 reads TGCGCCAGCCGACCCGGTATACAGGGGGGTGTCTATGGCTACACCTTC. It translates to CASRPGIQGGVYGYTF.

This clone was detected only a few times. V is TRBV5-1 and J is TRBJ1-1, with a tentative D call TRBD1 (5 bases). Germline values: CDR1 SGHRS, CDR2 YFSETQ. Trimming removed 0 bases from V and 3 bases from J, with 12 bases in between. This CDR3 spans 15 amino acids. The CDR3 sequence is CASSLVAGSDTEAFF. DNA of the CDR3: TGCGCCAGCAGCTTGGTCGCAGGGTCGGACACTGAAGCTTTCTTT.

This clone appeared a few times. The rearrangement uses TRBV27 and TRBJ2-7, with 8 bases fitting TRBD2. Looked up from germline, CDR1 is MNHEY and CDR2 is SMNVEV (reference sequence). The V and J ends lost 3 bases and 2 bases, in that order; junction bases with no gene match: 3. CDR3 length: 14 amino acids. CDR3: CASSFGGDTYEQYF. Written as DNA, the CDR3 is TGTGCCAGCAGTTTCGGGGGGGATACCTACGAGCAGTACTTC.

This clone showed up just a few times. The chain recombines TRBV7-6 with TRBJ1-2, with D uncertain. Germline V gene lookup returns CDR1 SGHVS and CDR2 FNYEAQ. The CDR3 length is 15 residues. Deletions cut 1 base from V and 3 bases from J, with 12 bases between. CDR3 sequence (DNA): TGTGCCAGCAGCTTAGTGGCAGGCAAGGACTATGGCTACACCTTC. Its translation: CASSLVAGKDYGYTF.

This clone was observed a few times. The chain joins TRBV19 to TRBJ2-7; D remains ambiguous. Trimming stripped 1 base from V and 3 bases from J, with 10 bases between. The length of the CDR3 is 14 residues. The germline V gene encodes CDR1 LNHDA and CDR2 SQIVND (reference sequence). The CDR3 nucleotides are TGTGCCAGTAGTATAGCTGACTTCAGCTACGAGCAGTACTTC. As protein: CASSIADFSYEQYF. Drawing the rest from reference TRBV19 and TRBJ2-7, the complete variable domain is DGGITQSPKYLFRKEGQNVTLSCEQNLNHDAMYWYRQDPGQGLRLIYYSQIVNDFQKGDIAEGYSVSREKKESFPLTVTSAQKNPTAFYLCASSIADFSYEQYFGPGTRLTVT.

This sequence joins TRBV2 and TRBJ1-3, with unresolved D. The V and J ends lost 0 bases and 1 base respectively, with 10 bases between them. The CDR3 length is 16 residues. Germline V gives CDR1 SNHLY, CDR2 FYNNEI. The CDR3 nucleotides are TGTGCCAGCAGTGAAGCCCCGACGGGTTCTGGAAACACCATATATTTT. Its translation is CASSEAPTGSGNTIYF.

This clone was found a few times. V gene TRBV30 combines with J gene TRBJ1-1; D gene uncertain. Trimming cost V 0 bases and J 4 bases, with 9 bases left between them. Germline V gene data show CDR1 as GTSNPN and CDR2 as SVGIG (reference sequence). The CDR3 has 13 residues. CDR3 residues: CAWSVAVGTEAFF. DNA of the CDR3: TGTGCCTGGAGTGTAGCGGTAGGCACTGAAGCTTTCTTT. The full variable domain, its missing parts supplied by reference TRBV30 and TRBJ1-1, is SQTIHQWPATLVQPVGSPLSLECTVEGTSNPNLYWYRQAAGRGLQLLFYSVGIGQISSEVPQNLSASRPQDRQFILSSKKLLLSDSGFYLCAWSVAVGTEAFFGQGTRLTVV.